The 2 T cell receptor beta chains presented below share a single source sample, sequenced in a study of T cell responses to AZD1222 COVID-19 vaccine. Clones were sequenced by immunoSEQ multiplex PCR, and TCRdb holds only the in-frame ones, with some missing. The table shows about 110,000 clones, with over 75% occurring only once. The starting material was peripheral blood, obtained on day 0 of AZD1222 vaccination. The receptors derive from an adult in good health.

V usage is TRBV19 and J usage is TRBJ2-3, with D unresolved. The length of the CDR3 is 15 residues. V was pared by 1 base and J by 0 bases, with 8 bases between. In germline, CDR1 is LNHDA, CDR2 SQIVND (reference sequence). The CDR3 DNA sequence: TGTGCCAGTAGTATAGCGGGCCTAAGCACAGATACGCAGTATTTT. Translating gives CASSIAGLSTDTQYF.

The chain combines TRBV5-6 with TRBJ2-5; D perhaps matches TRBD1 (6 bases). Germline CDR1 and CDR2: SGHDT and YYEEEE. The V end was cut by 1 base, the J end by 5 bases, with 21 bases between. The CDR3 runs to 17 residues. The CDR3 reads CASSLLGEQGLKETQYF. CDR3 DNA sequence: TGTGCCAGCAGCTTGCTAGGCGAACAGGGTCTTAAGGAGACCCAGTACTTC.